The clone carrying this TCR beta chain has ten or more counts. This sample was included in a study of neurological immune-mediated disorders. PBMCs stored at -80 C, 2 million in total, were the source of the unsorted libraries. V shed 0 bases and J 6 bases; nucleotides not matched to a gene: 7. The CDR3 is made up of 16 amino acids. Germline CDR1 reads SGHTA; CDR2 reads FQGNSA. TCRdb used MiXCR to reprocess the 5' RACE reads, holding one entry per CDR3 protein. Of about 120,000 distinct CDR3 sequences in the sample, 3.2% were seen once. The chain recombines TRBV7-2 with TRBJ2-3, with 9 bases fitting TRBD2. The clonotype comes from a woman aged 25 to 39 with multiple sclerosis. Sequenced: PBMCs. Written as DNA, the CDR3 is TGTGCCAGCAGCTTAGCGTTCGGGCTAGCGGGGGATACGCAGTATTTT. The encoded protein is CASSLAFGLAGDTQYF.